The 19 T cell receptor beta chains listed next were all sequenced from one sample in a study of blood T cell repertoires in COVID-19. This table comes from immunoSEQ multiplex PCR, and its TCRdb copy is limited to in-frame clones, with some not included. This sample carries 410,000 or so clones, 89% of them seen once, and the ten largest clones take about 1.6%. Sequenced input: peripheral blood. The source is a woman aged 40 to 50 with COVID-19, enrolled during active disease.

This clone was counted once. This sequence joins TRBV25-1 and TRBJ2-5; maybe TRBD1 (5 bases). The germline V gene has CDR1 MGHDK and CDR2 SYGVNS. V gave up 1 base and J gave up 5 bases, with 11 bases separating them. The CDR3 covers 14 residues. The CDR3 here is CASSEFRGTETQYF. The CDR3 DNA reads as TGTGCCAGCAGTGAATTTAGGGGCACGGAGACCCAGTACTTC.

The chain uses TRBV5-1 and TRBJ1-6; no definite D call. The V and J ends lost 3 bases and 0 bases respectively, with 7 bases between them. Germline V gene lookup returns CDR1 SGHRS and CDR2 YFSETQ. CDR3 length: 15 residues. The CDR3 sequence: CASSSESSYNSPLHF. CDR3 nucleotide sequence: TGCGCCAGCAGCTCCGAGAGCTCCTATAATTCACCCCTCCACTTT.

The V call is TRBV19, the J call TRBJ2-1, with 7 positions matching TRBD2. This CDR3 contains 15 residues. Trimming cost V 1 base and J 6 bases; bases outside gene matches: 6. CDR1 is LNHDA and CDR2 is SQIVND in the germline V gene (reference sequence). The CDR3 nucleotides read TGTGCCAGTAGTATAGGGGCGGGAGACGGCAATGAGCAGTTCTTC. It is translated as CASSIGAGDGNEQFF.

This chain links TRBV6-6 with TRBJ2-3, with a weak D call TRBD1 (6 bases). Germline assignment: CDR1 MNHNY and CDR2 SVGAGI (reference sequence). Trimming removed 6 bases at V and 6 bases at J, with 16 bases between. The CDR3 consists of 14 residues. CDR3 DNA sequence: TGTGCCAGCAGAACCGCAGGGGTTGTGGATACGCAGTATTTT. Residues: CASRTAGVVDTQYF.

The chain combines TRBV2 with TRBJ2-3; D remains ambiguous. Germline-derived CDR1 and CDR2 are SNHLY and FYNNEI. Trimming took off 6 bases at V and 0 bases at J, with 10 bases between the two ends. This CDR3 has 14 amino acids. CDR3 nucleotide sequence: TGTGCCAGCAGCCTGACACCTAGCACAGATACGCAGTATTTT. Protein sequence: CASSLTPSTDTQYF.

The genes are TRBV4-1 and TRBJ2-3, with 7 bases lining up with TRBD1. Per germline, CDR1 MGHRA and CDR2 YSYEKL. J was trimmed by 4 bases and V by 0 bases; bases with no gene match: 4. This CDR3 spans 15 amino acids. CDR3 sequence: CASSQDEGASDTQYF. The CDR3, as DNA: TGCGCCAGCAGCCAAGACGAGGGGGCCTCAGATACGCAGTATTTT.

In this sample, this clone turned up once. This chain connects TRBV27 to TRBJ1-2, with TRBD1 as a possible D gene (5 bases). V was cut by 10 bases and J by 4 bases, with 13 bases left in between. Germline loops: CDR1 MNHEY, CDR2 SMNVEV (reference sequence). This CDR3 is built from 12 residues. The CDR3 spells CATHQGGYGYTF. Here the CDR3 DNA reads TGTGCCACCCATCAGGGAGGCTATGGCTACACCTTC.

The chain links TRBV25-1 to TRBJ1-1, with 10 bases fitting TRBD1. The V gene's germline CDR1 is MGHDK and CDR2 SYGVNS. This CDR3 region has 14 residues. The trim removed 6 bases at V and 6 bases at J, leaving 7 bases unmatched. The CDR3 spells CASSQPGQGSEAFF. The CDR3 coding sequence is TGTGCCAGCAGCCAACCGGGACAGGGGTCTGAAGCTTTCTTT.

CDR3 region: CAISESSGGAFF. For the CDR3, the DNA is TGTGCCATCAGTGAGTCTTCCGGGGGAGCTTTCTTT. This chain connects TRBV10-3 to TRBJ1-1; a possible D gene is TRBD1 (5 bases). This CDR3 spans 12 amino acids. V lost 0 bases to trimming and J lost 10 bases, with 9 bases between them. Germline values: CDR1 ENHRY, CDR2 SYGVKD.

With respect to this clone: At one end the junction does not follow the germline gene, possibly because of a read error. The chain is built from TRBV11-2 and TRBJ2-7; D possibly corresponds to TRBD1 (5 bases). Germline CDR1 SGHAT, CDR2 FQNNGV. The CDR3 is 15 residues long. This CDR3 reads CASSRVGQGGLLLRF. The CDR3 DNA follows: TGTGCCAGCAGCCGGGTCGGGCAGGGTGGTCTTCTATTGAGGTTC.

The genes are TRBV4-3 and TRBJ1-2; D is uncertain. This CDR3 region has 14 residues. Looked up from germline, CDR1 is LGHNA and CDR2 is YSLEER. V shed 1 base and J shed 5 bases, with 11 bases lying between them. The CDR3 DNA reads TGCGCCAGCAGCCAAGCAGATGGCAGGTATGGCTACACCTTC. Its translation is CASSQADGRYGYTF.

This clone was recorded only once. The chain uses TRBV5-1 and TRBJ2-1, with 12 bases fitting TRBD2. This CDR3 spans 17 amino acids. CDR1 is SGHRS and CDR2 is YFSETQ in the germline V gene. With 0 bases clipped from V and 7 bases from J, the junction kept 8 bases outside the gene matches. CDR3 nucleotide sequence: TGCGCCAGCAGCTTGGGACTAGCGGGAGCCCCGAGGAATGAGCAGTTCTTC. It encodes CASSLGLAGAPRNEQFF.

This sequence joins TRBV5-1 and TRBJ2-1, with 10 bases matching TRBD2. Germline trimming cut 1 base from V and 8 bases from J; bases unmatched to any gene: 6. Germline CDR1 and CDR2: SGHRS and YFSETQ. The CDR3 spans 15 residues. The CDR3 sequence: CASSLSSGGVDEQFF. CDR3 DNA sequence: TGCGCCAGCAGCTTGTCCAGCGGGGGGGTCGATGAGCAGTTCTTC.

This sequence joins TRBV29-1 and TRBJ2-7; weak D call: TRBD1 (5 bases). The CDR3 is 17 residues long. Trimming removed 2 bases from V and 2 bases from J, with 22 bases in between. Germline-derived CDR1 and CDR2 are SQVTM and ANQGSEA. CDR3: CSVEFYDARGATYEQYF. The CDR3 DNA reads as TGCAGCGTTGAATTTTATGACGCCCGTGGGGCGACCTACGAGCAGTACTTC.

CDR3 residues: CASSGGTSYGYTF. The CDR3 DNA follows: TGTGCCAGCAGTGGGGGCACCAGCTATGGCTACACCTTC. The chain couples TRBV2 to TRBJ1-2; TRBD1 is a possible D gene (5 bases). Germline V gene sequence: CDR1 SNHLY, CDR2 FYNNEI. Deletions cut 4 bases from V and 4 bases from J, with 10 bases between. The CDR3 is 13 residues long.

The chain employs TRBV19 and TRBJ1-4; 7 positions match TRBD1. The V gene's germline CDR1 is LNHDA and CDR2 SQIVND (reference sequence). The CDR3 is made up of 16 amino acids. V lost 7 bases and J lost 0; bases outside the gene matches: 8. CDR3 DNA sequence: TGTGCCAGTAATAGCCCGGGGACAGCAACTAATGAAAAACTGTTTTTT. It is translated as CASNSPGTATNEKLFF. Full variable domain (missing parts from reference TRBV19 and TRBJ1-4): DGGITQSPKYLFRKEGQNVTLSCEQNLNHDAMYWYRQDPGQGLRLIYYSQIVNDFQKGDIAEGYSVSREKKESFPLTVTSAQKNPTAFYLCASNSPGTATNEKLFFGSGTQLSVL.

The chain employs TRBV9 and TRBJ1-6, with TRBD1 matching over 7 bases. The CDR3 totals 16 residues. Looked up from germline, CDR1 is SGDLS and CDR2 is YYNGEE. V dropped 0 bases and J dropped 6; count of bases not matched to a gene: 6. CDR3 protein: CASSVEGRDSNSPLHF. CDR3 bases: TGTGCCAGCAGCGTAGAGGGTCGGGACAGTAATTCACCCCTCCACTTT.

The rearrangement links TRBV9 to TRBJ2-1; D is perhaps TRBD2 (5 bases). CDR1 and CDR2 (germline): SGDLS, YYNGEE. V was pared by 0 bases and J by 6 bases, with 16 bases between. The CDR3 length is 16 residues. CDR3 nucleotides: TGTGCCAGCAGCGTAGACCGGGGAGCGCCGGGCAATGAGCAGTTCTTC. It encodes CASSVDRGAPGNEQFF.

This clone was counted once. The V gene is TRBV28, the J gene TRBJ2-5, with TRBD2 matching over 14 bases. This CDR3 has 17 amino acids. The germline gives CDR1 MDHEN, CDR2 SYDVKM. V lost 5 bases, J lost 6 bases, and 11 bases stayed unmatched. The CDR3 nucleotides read TGTGCCAGCAGTGAAAACGGACTAGCGGGAGGTGGGAAGACCCAGTACTTC. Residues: CASSENGLAGGGKTQYF.